The next 25 T cell receptor beta chains were all read from a single sample in a study of cytomegalovirus exposure and HLA in healthy donors. This PCR relied on a set of 60 Vbeta primers and 13 Jbeta primers. Repertoires were generated with immunoSEQ multiplex PCR, while TCRdb's copy carries only in-frame clones and drops some. There are about 190,000 clones in the sample; around 84% occur only once, and approximately 1.9% lies in the top ten. Material: PBMCs. The receptors derive from a woman under 30 in good health and CMV-seronegative.

The chain uses TRBV10-3 and TRBJ2-3, with TRBD2 matching 14 bases. The CDR3 spans 14 residues. Germline values: CDR1 ENHRY, CDR2 SYGVKD. The ends lost 6 bases at V and 5 bases at J; junction bases unmatched: 1. The CDR3 bases are TGTGCCATCAGGACTAGCGGGAGGGAAGATACGCAGTATTTT. It translates to CAIRTSGREDTQYF.

V is TRBV29-1 and J is TRBJ2-6; 9 nucleotides align to TRBD1. This CDR3 region has 15 residues. The germline gives CDR1 SQVTM, CDR2 ANQGSEA. V shed 6 bases, J shed 1 base, and the junction held 4 bases outside the gene matches. The CDR3 DNA reads TGCAGCGTCACAGGGGGCGAGTCTGGGGCCAACGTCCTGACTTTC. Translated, it gives CSVTGGESGANVLTF.

J is TRBJ2-1 and V is TRBV18; 10 nucleotides line up with TRBD1. This CDR3 has 16 amino acids. V shed 4 bases, J shed 2 bases, and the junction held 5 bases outside the gene matches. The V gene's germline CDR1 is KGHSH and CDR2 LQKENI. The DNA for the CDR3 is TGTGCCAGCTCACACGGGACAGGGGTCACCTACAATGAGCAGTTCTTC. Its translation: CASSHGTGVTYNEQFF.

The chain carries TRBV12-5 and TRBJ2-7, with a weak D call TRBD1 (6 bases). The ends were cut back, 2 bases at V and 1 base at J, with 18 bases in the middle. CDR3 length equals 17 residues. CDR1 LGHNT and CDR2 FRNRAP come from the germline V gene. CDR3 coding DNA: TGTGCTAGTGGTTTGACCCACCCTCAGGGGATATCCTACGAGCAGTACTTC. Its translation: CASGLTHPQGISYEQYF.

This clone showed up just a few times. This chain connects TRBV7-9 to TRBJ2-1; 12 nucleotides align to TRBD2. The J segment lost 9 bases and the V segment lost 5 bases, leaving 11 bases of the junction unmatched. Germline values: CDR1 SEHNR, CDR2 FQNEAQ (reference sequence). The CDR3 covers 16 residues. This chain's CDR3 is CASSPGLAGFRAEQFF. CDR3 coding DNA: TGTGCCAGCAGCCCAGGACTAGCGGGATTCAGGGCTGAGCAGTTCTTC.

The chain couples TRBV6-6 to TRBJ1-1, with TRBD1 matching 7 bases. The CDR3 is 16 amino acids. Germline V gives CDR1 MNHNY, CDR2 SVGAGI (reference sequence). The V gene end was trimmed by 5 bases and the J gene end by 7 bases; junction bases not matched to a gene: 16. The CDR3 reads CASSHPRRTGAREAFF. DNA for the CDR3: TGTGCCAGCAGTCACCCCAGGAGGACAGGTGCTCGTGAAGCTTTCTTT.

The V gene is TRBV7-9, the J gene TRBJ2-7, with D uncertain. V lost 5 bases and J lost 1, with 3 bases in between. The germline V gene has CDR1 SEHNR and CDR2 FQNEAQ (reference sequence). This CDR3 is built from 11 residues. The CDR3 reads CASSPSYEQYF. CDR3 coding DNA: TGTGCCAGCAGCCCATCCTACGAGCAGTACTTC.

Only one count was recorded for this clone. The chain carries TRBV5-1 and TRBJ2-1, with D possibly TRBD2 on 6 matching bases. Per germline, CDR1 SGHRS and CDR2 YFSETQ. The V and J ends lost 0 bases and 8 bases respectively, with 15 bases between them. CDR3 size: 15 residues. The CDR3 DNA reads as TGCGCCAGCAGCTTGGGACTCGGCTGGGGGGATGAGCAGTTCTTC. It is translated as CASSLGLGWGDEQFF.

The chain couples TRBV19 to TRBJ2-6, with D perhaps matching TRBD1 (6 bases). Looked up from germline, CDR1 is LNHDA and CDR2 is SQIVND (reference sequence). There are 16 residues in the CDR3. Trimming took 0 bases from V and 0 from J, leaving 6 bases between them. The CDR3 here is CASSIEGGSGANVLTF. The CDR3, as DNA: TGTGCCAGTAGTATAGAAGGGGGCTCTGGGGCCAACGTCCTGACTTTC.

The chain couples TRBV18 to TRBJ1-5, with D maybe TRBD1 (5 bases). The CDR3 contains 18 residues. Deletions cut 4 bases from V and 6 bases from J, with 25 bases between. CDR1 is KGHSH, CDR2 LQKENI, per germline. The CDR3 region is CASSLTPGWPGGSQPQHF. DNA of the CDR3: TGTGCCAGCTCACTCACCCCCGGTTGGCCCGGGGGGAGTCAGCCCCAGCATTTT.

This chain links TRBV5-4 with TRBJ2-5; possible D gene TRBD2, 7 bases. The CDR3 spans 16 residues. V was pared by 4 bases and J by 2 bases, with 18 bases between. Germline V gene sequence: CDR1 SGHNT, CDR2 YYREEE (reference sequence). CDR3 residues: CASSLYPRGAQETQYF. The DNA of the CDR3 is TGTGCCAGCAGCCTTTATCCCCGGGGGGCGCAAGAGACCCAGTACTTC.

This clone appeared a few times. The chain uses TRBV5-1 and TRBJ2-5; TRBD2 matches 11 bases. TRBJ2-7 explains the end of the DNA better; the J call may be wrong. Germline V lookup: CDR1 SGHRS, CDR2 YFSETQ. The CDR3 is made up of 15 amino acids. This CDR3 is CASTLAGGPDSEQYF. CDR3 DNA: TGCGCCAGCACCTTAGCGGGAGGGCCGGATTCCGAGCAGTACTTC.

The V call is TRBV6-1, the J call TRBJ2-5; 9 bases fit TRBD1. After removal of 5 bases from V and 1 base from J, the junction contained 2 bases not matched to a gene. The length of the CDR3 is 14 residues. CDR1 is MNHNS and CDR2 is SASEGT in the germline V gene. Here the CDR3 reads CASSLGQGQETQYF. The CDR3 DNA follows: TGTGCCAGCAGTCTGGGACAGGGCCAAGAGACCCAGTACTTC.

The chain uses TRBV7-6 and TRBJ2-1; 8 bases are a match to TRBD2. CDR3 length equals 14 residues. CDR1 is SGHVS and CDR2 is FNYEAQ in the germline V gene. Losses at the gene ends were 7 bases for V and 3 bases for J; bases not matched to a gene: 5. CDR3 nucleotide sequence: TGTGCCAGCACCCTCAGCGGGGGCTACAATGAGCAGTTCTTC. Amino acids: CASTLSGGYNEQFF.

This chain uses TRBV30 with TRBJ2-3, with 9 positions matching TRBD2. This CDR3 has 17 residues. Germline CDR1 is GTSNPN and CDR2 is SVGIG (reference sequence). The trim removed 1 base at V and 3 bases at J, leaving 11 bases unmatched. The CDR3 nucleotides read TGTGCCTGGAGTGCTCCTGGAGTAGCGGGGGAGACAGATACGCAGTATTTT. Protein: CAWSAPGVAGETDTQYF.

The genes are TRBV5-1 and TRBJ1-2; D call uncertain. V was trimmed by 4 bases and J by 3 bases, leaving 10 bases between them. CDR3 length equals 13 residues. Germline V CDR1 and CDR2: SGHRS, YFSETQ. DNA for the CDR3: TGCGCCAGCAGCCCGGGGAGGGACTATGGCTACACCTTC. Its translation is CASSPGRDYGYTF. The full variable domain, with the rest looked up from reference TRBV5-1 and TRBJ1-2, is KAGVTQTPRYLIKTRGQQVTLSCSPISGHRSVSWYQQTPGQGLQFLFEYFSETQRNKGNFPGRFSGRQFSNSRSEMNVSTLELGDSALYLCASSPGRDYGYTFGSGTRLTVV.

The chain combines TRBV30 with TRBJ2-5; 7 positions agree with TRBD1. The CDR3 totals 14 residues. Germline trimming cut 5 bases from V and 0 bases from J; bases unmatched to any gene: 6. Looked up from germline, CDR1 is GTSNPN and CDR2 is SVGIG (reference sequence). The CDR3 coding sequence is TGTGCCTGGGCCTCCGGGACAGACCAAGAGACCCAGTACTTC. Translation gives CAWASGTDQETQYF.

V is TRBV11-2 and J is TRBJ2-7; D is possibly TRBD2 (6 bases). Germline V gene lookup returns CDR1 SGHAT and CDR2 FQNNGV. The V and J ends lost 3 bases and 2 bases respectively, with 14 bases between them. The CDR3 extends over 15 amino acids. CDR3 residues: CASSFSSGPAYEQYF. CDR3 DNA: TGTGCCAGCAGCTTTTCAAGCGGGCCGGCCTACGAGCAGTACTTC.

The chain is built from TRBV4-1 and TRBJ2-5; TRBD2 might be the D (7 bases). CDR1 and CDR2 from the germline V gene are MGHRA and YSYEKL. V was clipped by 0 bases and J by 4 bases, with 18 bases between them. The CDR3 is 17 amino acids. The CDR3 DNA sequence: TGCGCCAGCAGCCAAGATTTGGGGGGGGGCGCGGGAGAGACCCAGTACTTC. Amino acids: CASSQDLGGGAGETQYF.

This clone was detected a few times. The rearrangement links TRBV5-4 to TRBJ2-7; 11 positions agree with TRBD1. This CDR3 is built from 17 residues. With 0 bases clipped from V and 4 bases from J, the junction kept 9 bases outside the gene matches. Germline V gene lookup returns CDR1 SGHNT and CDR2 YYREEE (reference sequence). The CDR3 here is CASSLAGSGQGAYEQYF. The CDR3 nucleotides are TGTGCCAGCAGCTTGGCGGGGTCAGGACAGGGGGCTTACGAGCAGTACTTC.

The chain employs TRBV19 and TRBJ2-7, with D perhaps TRBD1 (6 bases). The V end was cut by 4 bases, the J end by 1 base, with 14 bases between. CDR1 and CDR2 (germline): LNHDA, SQIVND (reference sequence). This CDR3 comprises 15 residues. The CDR3 spells CASSKGDRGSYEQYF. As DNA, the CDR3 is TGTGCCAGTAGTAAGGGGGACCGCGGGTCCTACGAGCAGTACTTC.

The chain combines TRBV7-9 with TRBJ2-7; no definite D call. The V end lost 3 bases, the J end lost 2 bases, and 17 bases lay between the germline ends. This CDR3 is 16 amino acids long. Looked up from germline, CDR1 is SEHNR and CDR2 is FQNEAQ (reference sequence). The CDR3 region is CASSFGPGSTTYEQYF. The CDR3 DNA is TGTGCCAGCAGCTTTGGTCCAGGTTCCACAACCTACGAGCAGTACTTC.

This clone appeared a single time. The J gene is TRBJ1-5, the V gene TRBV19; D is perhaps TRBD1 (5 bases). This CDR3 spans 16 amino acids. The germline V and J ends were trimmed by 4 bases and 1 base, with 14 bases remaining between them. Germline V gives CDR1 LNHDA, CDR2 SQIVND (reference sequence). The CDR3 spells CASSNLRGRSNQPQHF. As DNA, the CDR3 is TGTGCCAGTAGTAACTTACGGGGGAGAAGCAATCAGCCCCAGCATTTT.

The chain uses TRBV9 and TRBJ1-1; TRBD1 matches 7 bases. There are 14 residues in the CDR3. Germline-derived CDR1 and CDR2 are SGDLS and YYNGEE. V lost 4 bases to trimming and J lost 1 base; unmatched junction nucleotides: 4. CDR3 sequence (DNA): TGTGCCAGCAGCCTCGGGACAGAGAACACTGAAGCTTTCTTT. Translating gives CASSLGTENTEAFF.

This sequence joins TRBV15 and TRBJ1-1; D is undetermined. V was cut by 0 bases and J by 0 bases, with 8 bases left in between. The CDR3 runs to 15 residues. Germline V CDR1 and CDR2: LNHNV, YYDKDF (reference sequence). The CDR3: CATSRDLILNTEAFF. The CDR3 coding sequence is TGTGCCACCAGCAGAGATTTAATCTTGAACACTGAAGCTTTCTTT.